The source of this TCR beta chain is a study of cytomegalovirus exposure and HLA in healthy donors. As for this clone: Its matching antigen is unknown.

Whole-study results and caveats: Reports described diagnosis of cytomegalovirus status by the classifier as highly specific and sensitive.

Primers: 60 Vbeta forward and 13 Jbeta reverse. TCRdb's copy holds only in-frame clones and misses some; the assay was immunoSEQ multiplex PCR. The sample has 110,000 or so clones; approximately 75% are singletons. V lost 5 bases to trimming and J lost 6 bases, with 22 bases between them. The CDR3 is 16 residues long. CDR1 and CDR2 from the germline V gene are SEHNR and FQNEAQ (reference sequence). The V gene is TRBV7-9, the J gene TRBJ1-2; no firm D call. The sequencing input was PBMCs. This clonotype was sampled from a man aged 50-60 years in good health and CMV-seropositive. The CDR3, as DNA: TGTGCCAGCAGCCCAAGCCTGGATCGGAGGATTGATGGCTACACCTTC. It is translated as CASSPSLDRRIDGYTF.